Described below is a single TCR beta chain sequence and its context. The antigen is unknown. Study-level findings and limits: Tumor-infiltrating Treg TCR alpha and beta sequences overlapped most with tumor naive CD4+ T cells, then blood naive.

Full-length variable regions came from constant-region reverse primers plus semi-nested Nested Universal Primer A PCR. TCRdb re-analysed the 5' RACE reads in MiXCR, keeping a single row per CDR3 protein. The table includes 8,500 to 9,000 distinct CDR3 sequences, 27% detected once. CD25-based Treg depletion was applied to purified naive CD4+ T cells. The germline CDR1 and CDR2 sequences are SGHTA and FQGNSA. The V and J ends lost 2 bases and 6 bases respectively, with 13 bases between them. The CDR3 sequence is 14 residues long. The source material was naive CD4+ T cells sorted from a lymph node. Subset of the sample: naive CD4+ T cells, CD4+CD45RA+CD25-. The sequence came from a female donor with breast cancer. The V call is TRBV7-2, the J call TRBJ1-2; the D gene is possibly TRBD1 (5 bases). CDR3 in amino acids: CASSLRDRLDGYTF. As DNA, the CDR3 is TGTGCCAGCAGCTTACGCGACAGATTGGATGGCTACACCTTC.